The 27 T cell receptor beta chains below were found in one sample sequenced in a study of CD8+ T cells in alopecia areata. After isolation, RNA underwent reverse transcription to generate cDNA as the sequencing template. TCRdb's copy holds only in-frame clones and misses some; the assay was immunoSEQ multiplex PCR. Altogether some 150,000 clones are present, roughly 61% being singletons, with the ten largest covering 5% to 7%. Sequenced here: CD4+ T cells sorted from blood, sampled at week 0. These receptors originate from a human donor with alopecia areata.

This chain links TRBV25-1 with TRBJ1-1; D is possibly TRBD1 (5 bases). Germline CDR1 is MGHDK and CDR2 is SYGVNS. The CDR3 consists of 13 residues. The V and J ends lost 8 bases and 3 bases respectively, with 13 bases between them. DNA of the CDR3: TGTGCCAGCTCAGGACATATAGACACTGAAGCTTTCTTT. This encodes CASSGHIDTEAFF.

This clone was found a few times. The chain's CDR3 is CASSPREGIQFF. The CDR3 DNA follows: TGTGCCAGCAGCCCCCGTGAAGGGATACAGTTCTTC. The V gene is TRBV4-2, the J gene TRBJ2-1, with D unresolved. The CDR3 extends over 12 amino acids. The V end was cut by 4 bases, the J end by 13 bases, with 14 bases between. Germline V gene data show CDR1 as LGHNA and CDR2 as YNFKEQ.

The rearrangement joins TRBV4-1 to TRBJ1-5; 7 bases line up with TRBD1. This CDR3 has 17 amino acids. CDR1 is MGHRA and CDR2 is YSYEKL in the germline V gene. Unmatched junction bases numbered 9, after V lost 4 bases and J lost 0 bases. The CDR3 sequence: CASSLGVKGASNQPQHF. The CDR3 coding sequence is TGCGCCAGCAGCCTGGGCGTTAAGGGGGCTAGCAATCAGCCCCAGCATTTT.

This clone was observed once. The CDR3 DNA reads as TGCAGCGTCCCGTTCTCCAGGGAAGGGGGCAAAAACATTCAGTACTTC. Translated, it gives CSVPFSREGGKNIQYF. The chain has TRBV29-1 and TRBJ2-4; perhaps TRBD1 as D (6 bases). The CDR3 totals 16 residues. V was trimmed by 6 bases and J by 3 bases, leaving 21 bases between them. Germline V gene sequence: CDR1 SQVTM, CDR2 ANQGSEA.

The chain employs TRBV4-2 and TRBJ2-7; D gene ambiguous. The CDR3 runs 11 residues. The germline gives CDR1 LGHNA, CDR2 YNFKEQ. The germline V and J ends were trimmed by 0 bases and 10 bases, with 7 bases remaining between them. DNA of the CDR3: TGTGCCAGCAGCCAAGATAGGTCCCAGTACTTC. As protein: CASSQDRSQYF.

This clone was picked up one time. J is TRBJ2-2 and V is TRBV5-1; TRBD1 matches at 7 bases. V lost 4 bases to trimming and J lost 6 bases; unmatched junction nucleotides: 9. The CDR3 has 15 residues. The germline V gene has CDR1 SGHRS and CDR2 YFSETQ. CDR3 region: CASSQRQGKSGELFF. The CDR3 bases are TGCGCCAGCAGCCAGAGACAGGGAAAGTCCGGGGAGCTGTTTTTT.

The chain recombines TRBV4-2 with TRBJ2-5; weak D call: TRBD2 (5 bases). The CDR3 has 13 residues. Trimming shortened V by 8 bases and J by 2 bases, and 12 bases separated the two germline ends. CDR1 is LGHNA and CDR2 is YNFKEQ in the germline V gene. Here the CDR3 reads CASSLEEQETQYF. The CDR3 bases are TGTGCCAGCTCGCTGGAGGAGCAAGAGACCCAGTACTTC.

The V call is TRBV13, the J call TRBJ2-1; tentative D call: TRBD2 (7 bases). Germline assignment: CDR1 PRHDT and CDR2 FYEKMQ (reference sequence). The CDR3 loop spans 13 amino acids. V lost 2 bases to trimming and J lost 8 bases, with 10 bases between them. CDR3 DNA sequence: TGTGCCAGCAGCTTAAGGGGGGGCCATGAGCAGTTCTTC. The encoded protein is CASSLRGGHEQFF.

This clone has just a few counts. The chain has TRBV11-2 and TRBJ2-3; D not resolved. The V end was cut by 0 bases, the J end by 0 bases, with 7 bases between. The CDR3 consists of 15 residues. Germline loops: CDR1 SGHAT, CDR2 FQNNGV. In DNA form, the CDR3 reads TGTGCCAGCAGCTTAGATCCGAGGAGCACAGATACGCAGTATTTT. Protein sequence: CASSLDPRSTDTQYF.

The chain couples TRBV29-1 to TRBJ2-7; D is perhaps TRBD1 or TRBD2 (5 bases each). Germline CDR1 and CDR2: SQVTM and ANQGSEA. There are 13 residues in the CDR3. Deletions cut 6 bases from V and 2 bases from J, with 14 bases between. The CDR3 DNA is TGCAGCGTATCGGGACGGTTGACCTACGAGCAGTACTTC. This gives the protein CSVSGRLTYEQYF.

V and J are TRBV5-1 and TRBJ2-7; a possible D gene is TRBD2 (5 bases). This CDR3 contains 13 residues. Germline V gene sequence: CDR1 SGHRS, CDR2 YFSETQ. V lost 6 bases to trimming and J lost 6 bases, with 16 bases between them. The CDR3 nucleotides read TGCGCCAGCACCTTAGAGGGTCGGTCCGAGCAGTACTTC. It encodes CASTLEGRSEQYF. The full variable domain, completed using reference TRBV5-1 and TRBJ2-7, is KAGVTQTPRYLIKTRGQQVTLSCSPISGHRSVSWYQQTPGQGLQFLFEYFSETQRNKGNFPGRFSGRQFSNSRSEMNVSTLELGDSALYLCASTLEGRSEQYFGPGTRLTVT.

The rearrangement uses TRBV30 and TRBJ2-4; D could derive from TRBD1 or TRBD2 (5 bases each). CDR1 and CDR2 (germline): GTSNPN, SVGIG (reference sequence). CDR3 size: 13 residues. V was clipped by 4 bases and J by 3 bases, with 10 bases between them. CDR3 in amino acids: CAWIPGSKNIQYF. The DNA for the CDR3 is TGTGCCTGGATCCCAGGGAGCAAAAACATTCAGTACTTC.

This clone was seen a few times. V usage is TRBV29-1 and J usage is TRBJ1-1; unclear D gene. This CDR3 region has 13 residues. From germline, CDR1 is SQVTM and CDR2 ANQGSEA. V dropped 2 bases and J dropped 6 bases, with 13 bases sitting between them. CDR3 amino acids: CSVERRPMPEAFF. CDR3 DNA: TGCAGCGTTGAACGGCGTCCGATGCCTGAAGCTTTCTTT. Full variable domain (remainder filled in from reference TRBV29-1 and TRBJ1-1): SAVISQKPSRDICQRGTSLTIQCQVDSQVTMMFWYRQQPGQSLTLIATANQGSEATYESGFVIDKFPISRPNLTFSTLTVSNMSPEDSSIYLCSVERRPMPEAFFGQGTRLTVV.

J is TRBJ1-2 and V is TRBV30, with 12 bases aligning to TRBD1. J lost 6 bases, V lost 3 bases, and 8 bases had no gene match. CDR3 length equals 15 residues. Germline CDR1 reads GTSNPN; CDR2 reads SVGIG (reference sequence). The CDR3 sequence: CAWREPGQGADGYTF. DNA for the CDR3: TGTGCCTGGAGAGAACCGGGACAGGGGGCAGATGGCTACACCTTC.

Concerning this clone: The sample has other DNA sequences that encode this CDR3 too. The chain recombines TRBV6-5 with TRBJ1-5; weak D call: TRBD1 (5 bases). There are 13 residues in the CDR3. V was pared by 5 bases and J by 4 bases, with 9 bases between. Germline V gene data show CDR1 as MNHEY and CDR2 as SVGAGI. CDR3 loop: CASSRDGNQPQHF. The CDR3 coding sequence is TGTGCCAGCAGTAGGGACGGGAATCAGCCCCAGCATTTT.

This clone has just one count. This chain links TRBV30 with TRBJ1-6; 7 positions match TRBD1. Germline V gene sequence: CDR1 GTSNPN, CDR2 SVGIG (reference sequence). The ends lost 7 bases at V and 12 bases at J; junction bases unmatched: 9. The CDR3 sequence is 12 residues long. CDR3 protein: CALDRSRGPLHF. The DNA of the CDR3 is TGTGCCTTGGACAGGTCCCGGGGACCCCTCCACTTT.

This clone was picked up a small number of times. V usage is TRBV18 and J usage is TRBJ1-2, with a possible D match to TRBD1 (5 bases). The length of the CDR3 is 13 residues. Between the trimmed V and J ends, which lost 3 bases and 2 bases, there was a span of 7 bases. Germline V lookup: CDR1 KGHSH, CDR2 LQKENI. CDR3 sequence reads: CASSPGPNYGYTF. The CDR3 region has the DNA TGTGCCAGCTCACCGGGACCAAACTATGGCTACACCTTC.

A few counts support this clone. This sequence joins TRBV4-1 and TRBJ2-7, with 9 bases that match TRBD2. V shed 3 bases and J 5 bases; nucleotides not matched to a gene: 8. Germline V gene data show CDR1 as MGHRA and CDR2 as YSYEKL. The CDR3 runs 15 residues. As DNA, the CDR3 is TGCGCCAGCAGCCAGTCGAGCGGGGGGCTAAACGAGCAGTACTTC. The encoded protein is CASSQSSGGLNEQYF.

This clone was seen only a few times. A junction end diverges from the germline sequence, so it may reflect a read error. Written as DNA, the CDR3 is TGCGCCAGCAGCTTGGAATCCGGCAAACAGCCCCAGCATTTT. This gives the protein CASSLESGKQPQHF. The V call is TRBV5-1, the J call TRBJ1-5; D uncertain. Germline loops: CDR1 SGHRS, CDR2 YFSETQ. This CDR3 is 14 amino acids long.

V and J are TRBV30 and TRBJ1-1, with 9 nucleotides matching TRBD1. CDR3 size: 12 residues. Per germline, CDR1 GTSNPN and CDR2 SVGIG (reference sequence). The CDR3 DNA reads TGTGACATAGGACAGGGGTCAACTGAAGCTTTCTTT. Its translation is CDIGQGSTEAFF.

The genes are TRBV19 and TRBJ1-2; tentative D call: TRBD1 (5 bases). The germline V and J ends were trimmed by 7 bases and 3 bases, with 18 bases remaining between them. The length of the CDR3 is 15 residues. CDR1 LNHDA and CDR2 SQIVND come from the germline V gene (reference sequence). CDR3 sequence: CASTKGAAGDYGYTF. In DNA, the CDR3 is TGTGCCAGTACCAAAGGGGCAGCCGGGGACTATGGCTACACCTTC.

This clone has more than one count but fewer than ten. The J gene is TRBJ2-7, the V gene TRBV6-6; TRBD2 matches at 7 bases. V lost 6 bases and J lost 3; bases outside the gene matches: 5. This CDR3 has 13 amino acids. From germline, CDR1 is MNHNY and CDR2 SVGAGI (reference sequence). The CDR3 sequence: CASSPREGYEQYF. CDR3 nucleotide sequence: TGTGCCAGCAGCCCCAGGGAGGGCTACGAGCAGTACTTC.

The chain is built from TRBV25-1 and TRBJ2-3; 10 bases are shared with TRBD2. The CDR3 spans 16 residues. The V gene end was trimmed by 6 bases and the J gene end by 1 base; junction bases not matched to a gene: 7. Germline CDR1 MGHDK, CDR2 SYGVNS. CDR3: CASSVLAGGRTDTQYF. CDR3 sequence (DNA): TGTGCCAGCAGCGTATTAGCGGGGGGACGCACAGATACGCAGTATTTT.

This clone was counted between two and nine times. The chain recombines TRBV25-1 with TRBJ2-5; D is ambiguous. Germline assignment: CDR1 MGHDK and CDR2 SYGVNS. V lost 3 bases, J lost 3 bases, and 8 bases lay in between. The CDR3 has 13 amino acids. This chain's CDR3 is CASSELVKETQYF. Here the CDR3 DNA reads TGTGCCAGCAGTGAGTTAGTCAAAGAGACCCAGTACTTC.

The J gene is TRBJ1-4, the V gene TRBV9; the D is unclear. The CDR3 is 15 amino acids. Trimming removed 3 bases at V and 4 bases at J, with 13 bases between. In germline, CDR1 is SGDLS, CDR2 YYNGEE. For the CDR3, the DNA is TGTGCCAGCAGCGCTTCGAGTGCTGTTAATGAAAAACTGTTTTTT. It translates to CASSASSAVNEKLFF.

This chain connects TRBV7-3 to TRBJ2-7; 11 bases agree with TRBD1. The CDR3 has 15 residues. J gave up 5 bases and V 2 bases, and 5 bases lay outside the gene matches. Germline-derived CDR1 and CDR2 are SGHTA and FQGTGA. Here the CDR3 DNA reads TGTGCCAGCAGCTTACGGGGACAGGGGGTCGACGAGCAGTACTTC. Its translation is CASSLRGQGVDEQYF.

The chain's CDR3 is CRAGGGTEAFF. For the CDR3, the DNA is TGCAGGGCGGGAGGGGGCACTGAAGCTTTCTTT. The V and J genes are TRBV20-1 and TRBJ1-1, with a possible D match to TRBD1 (6 bases). Germline CDR1 is DFQATT and CDR2 is SNEGSKA (reference sequence). The CDR3 is 11 amino acids.